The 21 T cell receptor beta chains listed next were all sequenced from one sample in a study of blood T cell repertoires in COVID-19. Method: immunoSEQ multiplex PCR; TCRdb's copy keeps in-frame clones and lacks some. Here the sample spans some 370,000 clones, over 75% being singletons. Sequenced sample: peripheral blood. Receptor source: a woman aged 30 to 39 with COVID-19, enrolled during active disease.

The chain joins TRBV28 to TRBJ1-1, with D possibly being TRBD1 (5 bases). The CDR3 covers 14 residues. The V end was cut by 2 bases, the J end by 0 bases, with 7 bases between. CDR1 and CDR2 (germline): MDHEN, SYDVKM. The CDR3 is CASSLMTVNTEAFF. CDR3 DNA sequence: TGTGCCAGCAGTTTAATGACAGTGAACACTGAAGCTTTCTTT.

The CDR3 DNA sequence: TGTGCCAGCAGTTACTGGAGGAGGGAGGGATCACCCCTCCACTTT. Its translation is CASSYWRREGSPLHF. V is TRBV6-5 and J is TRBJ1-6; D call uncertain. V shed 1 base and J shed 10 bases, with 14 bases lying between them. Germline-derived CDR1 and CDR2 are MNHEY and SVGAGI. The CDR3 spans 15 residues.

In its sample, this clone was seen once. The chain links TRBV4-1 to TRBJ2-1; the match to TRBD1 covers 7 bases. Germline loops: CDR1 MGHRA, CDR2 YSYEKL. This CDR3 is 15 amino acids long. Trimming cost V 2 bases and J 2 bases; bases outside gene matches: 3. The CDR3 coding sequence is TGCGCCAGCAGCCAACTTACAGGGGCCTACAATGAGCAGTTCTTC. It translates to CASSQLTGAYNEQFF.

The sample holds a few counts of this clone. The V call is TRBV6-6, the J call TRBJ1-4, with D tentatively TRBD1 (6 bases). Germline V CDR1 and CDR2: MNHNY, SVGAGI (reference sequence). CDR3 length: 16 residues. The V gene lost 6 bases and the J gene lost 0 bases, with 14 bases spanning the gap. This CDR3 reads CASRVDRASTNEKLFF. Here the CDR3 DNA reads TGTGCCAGCAGGGTGGACAGAGCCTCAACTAATGAAAAACTGTTTTTT.

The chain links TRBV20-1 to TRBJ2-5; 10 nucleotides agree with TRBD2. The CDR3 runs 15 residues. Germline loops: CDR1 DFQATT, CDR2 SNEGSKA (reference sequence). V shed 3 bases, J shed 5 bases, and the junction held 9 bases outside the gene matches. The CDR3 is CSASPLAGAGETQYF. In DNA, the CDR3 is TGCAGTGCTAGTCCCCTAGCGGGAGCCGGGGAGACCCAGTACTTC.

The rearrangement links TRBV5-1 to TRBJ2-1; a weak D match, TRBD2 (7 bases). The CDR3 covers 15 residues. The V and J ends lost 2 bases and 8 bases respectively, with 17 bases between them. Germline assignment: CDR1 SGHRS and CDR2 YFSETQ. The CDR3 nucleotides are TGCGCCAGCAGCTTCTTAGAACAGGGAGGGGATGAGCAGTTCTTC. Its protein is CASSFLEQGGDEQFF. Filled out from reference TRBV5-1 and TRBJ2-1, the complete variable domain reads KAGVTQTPRYLIKTRGQQVTLSCSPISGHRSVSWYQQTPGQGLQFLFEYFSETQRNKGNFPGRFSGRQFSNSRSEMNVSTLELGDSALYLCASSFLEQGGDEQFFGPGTRLTVL.

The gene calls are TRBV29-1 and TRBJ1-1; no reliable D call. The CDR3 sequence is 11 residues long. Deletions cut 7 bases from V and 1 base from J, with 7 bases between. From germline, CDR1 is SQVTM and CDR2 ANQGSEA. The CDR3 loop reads CSANTNTEAFF. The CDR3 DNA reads TGCAGCGCCAACACGAACACTGAAGCTTTCTTT.

The CDR3 nucleotides are TGCAGCGTTGAAGGGACAGGCTTCAATCAGCCCCAGCATTTT. It translates to CSVEGTGFNQPQHF. V usage is TRBV29-1 and J usage is TRBJ1-5; 7 positions match TRBD1. Trimming at V came to 1 base and at J to 3 bases, leaving 3 bases not matched to a gene. The CDR3 is 14 amino acids. CDR1 is SQVTM, CDR2 ANQGSEA, per germline.

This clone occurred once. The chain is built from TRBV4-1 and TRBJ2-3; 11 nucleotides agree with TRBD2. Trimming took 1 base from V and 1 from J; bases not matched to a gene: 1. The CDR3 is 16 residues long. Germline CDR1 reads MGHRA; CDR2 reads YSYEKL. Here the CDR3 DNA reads TGCGCCAGCAGCCAAGTACTAGCGGGAGGCACAGATACGCAGTATTTT. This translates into CASSQVLAGGTDTQYF.

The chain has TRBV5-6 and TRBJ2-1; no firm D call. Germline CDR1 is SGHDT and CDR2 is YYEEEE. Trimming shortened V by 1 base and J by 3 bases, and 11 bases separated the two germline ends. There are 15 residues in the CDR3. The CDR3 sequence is CASSLRGFFYNEQFF. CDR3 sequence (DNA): TGTGCCAGCAGCTTGAGAGGTTTTTTCTACAATGAGCAGTTCTTC.

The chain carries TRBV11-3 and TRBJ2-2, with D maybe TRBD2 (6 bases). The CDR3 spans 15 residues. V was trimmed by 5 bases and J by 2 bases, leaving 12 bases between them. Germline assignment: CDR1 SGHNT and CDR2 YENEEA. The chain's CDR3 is CASSHRDSNTGELFF. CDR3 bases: TGTGCCAGCAGCCACCGGGACTCAAACACCGGGGAGCTGTTTTTT. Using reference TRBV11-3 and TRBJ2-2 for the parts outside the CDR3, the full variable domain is EAGVVQSPRYKIIEKKQPVAFWCNPISGHNTLYWYLQNLGQGPELLIRYENEEAVDDSQLPKDRFSAERLKGVDSTLKIQPAELGDSAVYLCASSHRDSNTGELFFGEGSRLTVL.

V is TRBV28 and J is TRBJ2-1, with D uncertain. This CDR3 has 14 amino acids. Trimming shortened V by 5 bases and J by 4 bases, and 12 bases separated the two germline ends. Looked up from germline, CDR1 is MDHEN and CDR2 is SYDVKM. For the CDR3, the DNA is TGTGCCAGCAGTGAGACAAGCCGATACAATGAGCAGTTCTTC. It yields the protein CASSETSRYNEQFF.

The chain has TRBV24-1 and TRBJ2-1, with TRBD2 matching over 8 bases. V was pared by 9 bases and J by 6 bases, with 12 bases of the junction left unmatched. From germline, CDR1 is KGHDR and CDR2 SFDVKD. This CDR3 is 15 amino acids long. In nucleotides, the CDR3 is TGTGCCACCGGCGAGCGGGGGACCATTTTCAATGAGCAGTTCTTC. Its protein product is CATGERGTIFNEQFF.

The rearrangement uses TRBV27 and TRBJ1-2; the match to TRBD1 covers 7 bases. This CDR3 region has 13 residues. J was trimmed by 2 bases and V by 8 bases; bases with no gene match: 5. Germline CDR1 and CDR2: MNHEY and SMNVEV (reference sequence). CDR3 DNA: TGTGCCAGCCGGGACAGAAAGAACTATGGCTACACCTTC. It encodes CASRDRKNYGYTF.

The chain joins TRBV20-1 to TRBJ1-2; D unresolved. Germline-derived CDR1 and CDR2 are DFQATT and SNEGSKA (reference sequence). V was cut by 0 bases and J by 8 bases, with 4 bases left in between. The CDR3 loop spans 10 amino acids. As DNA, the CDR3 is TGCAGTGCTAGAGACTCGGGCTACACCTTC. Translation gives CSARDSGYTF.

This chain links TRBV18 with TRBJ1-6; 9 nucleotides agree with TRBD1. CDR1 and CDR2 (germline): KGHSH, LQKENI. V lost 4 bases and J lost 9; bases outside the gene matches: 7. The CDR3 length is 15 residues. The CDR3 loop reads CASSRPGQGRSPLHF. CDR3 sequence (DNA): TGTGCCAGCTCACGGCCGGGACAGGGCCGTTCACCCCTCCACTTT.

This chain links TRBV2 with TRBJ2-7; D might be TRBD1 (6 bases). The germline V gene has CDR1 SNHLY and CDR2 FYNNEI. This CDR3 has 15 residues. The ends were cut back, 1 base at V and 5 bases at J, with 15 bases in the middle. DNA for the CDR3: TGTGCCAGCAGTGAAGGTTTAAGCAGGGGCGACGAGCAGTACTTC. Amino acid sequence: CASSEGLSRGDEQYF.

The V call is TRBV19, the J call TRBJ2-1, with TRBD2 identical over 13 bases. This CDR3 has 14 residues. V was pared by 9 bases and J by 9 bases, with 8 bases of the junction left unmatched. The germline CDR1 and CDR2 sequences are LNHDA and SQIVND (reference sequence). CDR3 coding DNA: TGTGCCAGCTCCACTAGCGGGAGGGGTGGTGAGCAGTTCTTC. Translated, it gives CASSTSGRGGEQFF.

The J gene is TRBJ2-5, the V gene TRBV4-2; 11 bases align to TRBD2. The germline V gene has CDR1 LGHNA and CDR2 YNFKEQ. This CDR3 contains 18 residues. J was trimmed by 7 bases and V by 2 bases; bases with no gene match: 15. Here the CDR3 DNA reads TGTGCCAGCAGCCAAACGGCTAGCGGGAGGTTCCTGGGGGGGACCCAGTACTTC. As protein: CASSQTASGRFLGGTQYF.

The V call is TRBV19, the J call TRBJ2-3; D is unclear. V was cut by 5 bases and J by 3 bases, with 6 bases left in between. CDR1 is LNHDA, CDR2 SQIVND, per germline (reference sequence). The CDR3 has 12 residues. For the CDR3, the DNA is TGTGCCAGTAGTCTTACTACAGATACGCAGTATTTT. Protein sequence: CASSLTTDTQYF.

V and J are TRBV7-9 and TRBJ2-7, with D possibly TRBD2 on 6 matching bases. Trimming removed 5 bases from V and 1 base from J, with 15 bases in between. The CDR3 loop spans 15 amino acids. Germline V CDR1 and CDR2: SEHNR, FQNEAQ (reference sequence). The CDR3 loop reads CASSPTRFGSYEQYF. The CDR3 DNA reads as TGTGCCAGCAGCCCGACTAGATTTGGGTCCTACGAGCAGTACTTC.